The next 27 T cell receptor beta chains were all read from a single sample in a study of blood T cell repertoires in COVID-19. Profiling relied on immunoSEQ multiplex PCR, and the TCRdb table lists in-frame clones only, not all of them. The data contain approximately 56,000 clones, 85% to 90% of them singletons. Sequences were obtained from peripheral blood. The receptors stem from a woman aged 55-69 years with COVID-19, enrolled during active disease.

The rearrangement links TRBV6-1 to TRBJ2-1; the D gene is possibly TRBD2 (5 bases). The V end was cut by 2 bases, the J end by 8 bases, with 13 bases between. The germline CDR1 and CDR2 sequences are MNHNS and SASEGT. The CDR3 is made up of 14 amino acids. This CDR3 is CASSEILAYDEQFF. CDR3 nucleotides: TGTGCCAGCAGTGAAATCCTAGCTTACGATGAGCAGTTCTTC.

This rearrangement joins TRBV7-2 to TRBJ2-3; 7 bases agree with TRBD2. The trim removed 5 bases at V and 1 base at J, leaving 6 bases unmatched. The CDR3 totals 15 residues. Germline lookup yields CDR1 SGHTA and CDR2 FQGNSA. The CDR3 here is CASSTGLIRTDTQYF. The CDR3 coding sequence is TGTGCCAGCAGCACGGGACTAATCCGCACAGATACGCAGTATTTT.

J is TRBJ2-1 and V is TRBV4-2; TRBD2 aligns across 14 bases. CDR1 and CDR2 (germline): LGHNA, YNFKEQ. V shed 4 bases, J shed 9 bases, and the junction held 8 bases outside the gene matches. The length of the CDR3 is 16 residues. CDR3 bases: TGTGCCAGCAGCCCAGAGACTAGCGGGGGGGCCGTTGAGCAGTTCTTC. As protein: CASSPETSGGAVEQFF.

The chain couples TRBV5-1 to TRBJ2-1; a possible D gene is TRBD1 (6 bases). Trimming took 6 bases from V and 4 from J, leaving 20 bases between them. This CDR3 contains 16 residues. In germline, CDR1 is SGHRS, CDR2 YFSETQ. Here the CDR3 reads CASTLDHGQKYNEQFF. In nucleotides, the CDR3 is TGCGCCAGCACCCTAGATCACGGACAGAAATACAATGAGCAGTTCTTC.

The J gene is TRBJ2-3, the V gene TRBV12-3 or TRBV12-4; D is possibly TRBD2 (5 bases). The CDR3 has 11 residues. V was clipped by 5 bases and J by 11 bases, with 11 bases between them. The CDR3 loop is CASSPGDRQYF. Here the CDR3 DNA reads TGTGCCAGCAGTCCCGGGGATCGGCAGTATTTT.

This sequence joins TRBV27 and TRBJ1-2, with D unclear. The V end was cut by 0 bases, the J end by 5 bases, with 10 bases between. Germline CDR1 MNHEY, CDR2 SMNVEV (reference sequence). The CDR3 has 14 amino acids. The CDR3 bases are TGTGCCAGCAGTTTATCCCCGTGGGAGTATGGCTACACCTTC. It translates to CASSLSPWEYGYTF.

This chain connects TRBV27 to TRBJ2-7; 10 nucleotides line up with TRBD2. The ends lost 0 bases at V and 5 bases at J; junction bases unmatched: 1. The CDR3 consists of 14 residues. Germline values: CDR1 MNHEY, CDR2 SMNVEV (reference sequence). DNA of the CDR3: TGTGCCAGCAGTTTATCACTAGCGGGGCACGAGCAGTACTTC. Its protein product is CASSLSLAGHEQYF.

The chain recombines TRBV7-2 with TRBJ1-2; D perhaps matches TRBD1 (5 bases). The CDR3 loop spans 16 amino acids. CDR1 and CDR2 (germline): SGHTA, FQGNSA. Between the trimmed V and J ends, which lost 6 bases and 4 bases, there was a span of 21 bases. This CDR3 reads CASSNAFGRVAYGYTF. The CDR3 DNA sequence: TGTGCCAGCAGTAACGCCTTCGGCAGGGTGGCCTATGGCTACACCTTC.

The chain carries TRBV7-9 and TRBJ2-7; tentative D call: TRBD1 (6 bases). This CDR3 comprises 15 residues. From germline, CDR1 is SEHNR and CDR2 FQNEAQ (reference sequence). The V gene lost 5 bases and the J gene lost 3 bases, with 17 bases spanning the gap. The CDR3 nucleotides are TGTGCCAGCAGCCAAACCGGGACATTTGACTACGAGCAGTACTTC. Its translation: CASSQTGTFDYEQYF.

V and J are TRBV5-1 and TRBJ1-4; D call uncertain. The CDR3 runs to 14 residues. Trimming removed 7 bases at V and 4 bases at J, with 14 bases between. Germline loops: CDR1 SGHRS, CDR2 YFSETQ. The CDR3 DNA follows: TGCGCCAGCCGCCTGCAGGAGGTTAATGAAAAACTGTTTTTT. Translation: CASRLQEVNEKLFF.

The gene calls are TRBV10-3 and TRBJ1-2, with 7 bases identical to TRBD1. The V segment lost 3 bases and the J segment 2 bases; nucleotides outside the gene matches: 15. The CDR3 sequence is 18 residues long. The germline gives CDR1 ENHRY, CDR2 SYGVKD. The CDR3: CAISDGLGAGGDNYGYTF. DNA for the CDR3: TGTGCCATCAGTGACGGGCTGGGCGCAGGGGGAGACAACTATGGCTACACCTTC.

The V call is TRBV2, the J call TRBJ2-7, with TRBD1 matching 7 bases. V shed 7 bases and J 2 bases; nucleotides not matched to a gene: 5. Germline V CDR1 and CDR2: SNHLY, FYNNEI. The CDR3 covers 13 residues. CDR3: CASTRDSTYEQYF. CDR3 DNA sequence: TGTGCCAGCACCCGGGACAGCACCTACGAGCAGTACTTC. Together with reference TRBV2 and TRBJ2-7, the CDR3 gives the full variable domain: EPEVTQTPSHQVTQMGQEVILRCVPISNHLYFYWYRQILGQKVEFLVSFYNNEISEKSEIFDDQFSVERPDGSNFTLKIRSTKLEDSAMYFCASTRDSTYEQYFGPGTRLTVT.

The chain employs TRBV5-1 and TRBJ2-1; 10 nucleotides agree with TRBD1. V dropped 2 bases and J dropped 8; count of bases not matched to a gene: 10. The CDR3 totals 16 residues. Per the germline V gene, CDR1 is SGHRS and CDR2 is YFSETQ. The CDR3 DNA follows: TGCGCCAGCAGCTTTCTGTGGGACAGGGGATGGGATGAGCAGTTCTTC. Residues: CASSFLWDRGWDEQFF.

This clone has a handful of counts. The J gene is TRBJ2-7, the V gene TRBV9; D is unresolved. From germline, CDR1 is SGDLS and CDR2 YYNGEE. V lost 0 bases and J 3 bases, leaving 10 bases between the germline ends. The CDR3 spans 14 residues. The CDR3 nucleotides read TGTGCCAGCAGCGTAGGTAGCTCTGACTACGAGCAGTACTTC. As protein: CASSVGSSDYEQYF.

The chain couples TRBV6-5 to TRBJ2-1; 7 nucleotides line up with TRBD2. The germline CDR1 and CDR2 sequences are MNHEY and SVGAGI. There are 15 residues in the CDR3. V gave up 4 bases and J gave up 2 bases; unmatched junction bases: 5. The CDR3, as DNA: TGTGCCAGCAGTTGGGGCGGGAGTACCTACAATGAGCAGTTCTTC. Translation gives CASSWGGSTYNEQFF.

CDR3 sequence reads: CASSLGGNPGYEQYF. CDR3 nucleotide sequence: TGTGCCAGCAGCTTAGGAGGCAACCCGGGCTACGAGCAGTACTTC. J is TRBJ2-7 and V is TRBV11-2, with D uncertain. CDR3 length: 15 amino acids. CDR1 SGHAT and CDR2 FQNNGV come from the germline V gene. Trimming shortened V by 1 base and J by 3 bases, and 13 bases separated the two germline ends.

The rearrangement uses TRBV7-9 and TRBJ2-3, with D tentatively TRBD1 (5 bases). Trimming removed 5 bases from V and 0 bases from J, with 15 bases in between. The CDR3 spans 16 residues. Per the germline V gene, CDR1 is SEHNR and CDR2 is FQNEAQ (reference sequence). The CDR3 sequence is CASSPQGGASTDTQYF. The CDR3 DNA is TGTGCCAGCAGCCCCCAAGGTGGGGCGAGCACAGATACGCAGTATTTT.

This chain links TRBV19 with TRBJ2-1; D is perhaps TRBD1 (5 bases). With 5 bases removed from V and 4 bases from J, the gap between germline ends came to 15 bases. Germline assignment: CDR1 LNHDA and CDR2 SQIVND (reference sequence). The CDR3 sequence is 15 residues long. CDR3 sequence: CASSGQGRSYNEQFF. CDR3 coding DNA: TGTGCCAGTAGTGGGCAGGGAAGAAGTTACAATGAGCAGTTCTTC.

This chain uses TRBV7-2 with TRBJ2-3, with D possibly being TRBD1 (6 bases). The CDR3 consists of 17 residues. The germline CDR1 and CDR2 sequences are SGHTA and FQGNSA. Trimming stripped 1 base from V and 0 bases from J, with 14 bases between. The CDR3 nucleotides read TGTGCCAGCAGCTTAGTCCTCAGGGGTACTAGCACAGATACGCAGTATTTT. It translates to CASSLVLRGTSTDTQYF.

The chain recombines TRBV7-6 with TRBJ1-4, with D perhaps TRBD1 (5 bases). The V and J ends lost 5 bases and 4 bases respectively, with 11 bases between them. CDR3 length equals 14 residues. Per the germline V gene, CDR1 is SGHVS and CDR2 is FNYEAQ. The CDR3 spells CASSTGTLNEKLFF. The DNA for the CDR3 is TGTGCCAGCAGCACCGGGACTCTTAATGAAAAACTGTTTTTT.

V and J are TRBV28 and TRBJ2-2; no clear D gene. Germline-derived CDR1 and CDR2 are MDHEN and SYDVKM. The CDR3 has 15 amino acids. V lost 4 bases, J lost 3 bases, and 12 bases lay in between. The CDR3 nucleotides read TGTGCCAGCAGTTCCCCGGCTAGATACACCGGGGAGCTGTTTTTT. Its translation: CASSSPARYTGELFF.

This rearrangement joins TRBV10-3 to TRBJ1-2, with D unresolved. This CDR3 comprises 17 residues. From germline, CDR1 is ENHRY and CDR2 SYGVKD. With 0 bases removed from V and 4 bases from J, the gap between germline ends came to 18 bases. The DNA of the CDR3 is TGTGCCATCAGTGAGTCGATTCGAGCAGGCGACCTCTATGGCTACACCTTC. This sequence encodes CAISESIRAGDLYGYTF.

The rearrangement joins TRBV6-5 to TRBJ1-1; D remains unclear. This CDR3 is 10 amino acids long. V shed 8 bases and J shed 4 bases, with 5 bases lying between them. The germline gives CDR1 MNHEY, CDR2 SVGAGI. The CDR3 sequence: CASEGTEAFF. In DNA form, the CDR3 reads TGTGCCAGCGAGGGCACTGAAGCTTTCTTT.

The CDR3 DNA sequence: TGTGCCAGCACCCTGGCGGGTTCAGGGGACCACGAGCAGTACTTC. Residues: CASTLAGSGDHEQYF. The J gene is TRBJ2-7, the V gene TRBV5-4; perhaps TRBD1 as D (6 bases). Trimming pared 6 bases from V and 5 bases from J, leaving 21 bases between. This CDR3 region has 15 residues. CDR1 and CDR2 (germline): SGHNT, YYREEE (reference sequence).

The J gene is TRBJ2-7, the V gene TRBV6-2 or TRBV6-3; 11 bases agree with TRBD1. The CDR3 contains 16 residues. The J segment lost 6 bases and the V segment lost 5 bases, leaving 12 bases of the junction unmatched. In germline, CDR1 is MNHEY, CDR2 SVGEGT. CDR3 coding DNA: TGTGCCAGCAGTAAGTCCCCCGGGACAGGGGGTGCCGAGCAGTACTTC. Its translation: CASSKSPGTGGAEQYF.

This chain links TRBV7-2 with TRBJ2-2, with D perhaps matching TRBD2 (5 bases). The CDR3 contains 13 residues. V was trimmed by 2 bases and J by 5 bases, leaving 6 bases between them. The germline gives CDR1 SGHTA, CDR2 FQGNSA. CDR3 DNA sequence: TGTGCCAGCAGCTTACTAGCAACCGGGGAGCTGTTTTTT. Encoded protein: CASSLLATGELFF.

This sequence joins TRBV9 and TRBJ2-1; 7 nucleotides line up with TRBD1. The CDR3 has 16 residues. The J segment lost 7 bases and the V segment lost 0 bases, leaving 10 bases of the junction unmatched. Germline lookup yields CDR1 SGDLS and CDR2 YYNGEE. The CDR3 DNA follows: TGTGCCAGCAGCGTAGGGGGACAGCCCTCGGGGAATGAGCAGTTCTTC. This codes for CASSVGGQPSGNEQFF.